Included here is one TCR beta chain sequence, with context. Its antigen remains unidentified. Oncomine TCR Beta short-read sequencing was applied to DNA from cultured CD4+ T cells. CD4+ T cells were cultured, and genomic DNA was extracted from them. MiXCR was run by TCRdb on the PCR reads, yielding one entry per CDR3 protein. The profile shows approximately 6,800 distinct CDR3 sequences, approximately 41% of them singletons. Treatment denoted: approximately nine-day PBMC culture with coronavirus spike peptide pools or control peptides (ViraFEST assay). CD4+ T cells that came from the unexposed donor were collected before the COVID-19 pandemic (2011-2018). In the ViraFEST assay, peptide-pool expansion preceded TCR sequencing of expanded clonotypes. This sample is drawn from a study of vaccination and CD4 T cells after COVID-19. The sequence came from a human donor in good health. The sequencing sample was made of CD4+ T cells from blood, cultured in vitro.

CDR3 sequence reads: CATSDGAGRGHTEAFF. For the CDR3, the DNA is TGTGCCACCAGTGATGGGGCCGGCAGGGGACACACTGAAGCTTTCTTT. V and J are TRBV24-1 and TRBJ1-1; D is perhaps TRBD1 (6 bases). The germline V gene has CDR1 KGHDR and CDR2 SFDVKD. This CDR3 is 16 amino acids long. Trimming left V 3 bases short and J 3 bases short, with 16 bases between.